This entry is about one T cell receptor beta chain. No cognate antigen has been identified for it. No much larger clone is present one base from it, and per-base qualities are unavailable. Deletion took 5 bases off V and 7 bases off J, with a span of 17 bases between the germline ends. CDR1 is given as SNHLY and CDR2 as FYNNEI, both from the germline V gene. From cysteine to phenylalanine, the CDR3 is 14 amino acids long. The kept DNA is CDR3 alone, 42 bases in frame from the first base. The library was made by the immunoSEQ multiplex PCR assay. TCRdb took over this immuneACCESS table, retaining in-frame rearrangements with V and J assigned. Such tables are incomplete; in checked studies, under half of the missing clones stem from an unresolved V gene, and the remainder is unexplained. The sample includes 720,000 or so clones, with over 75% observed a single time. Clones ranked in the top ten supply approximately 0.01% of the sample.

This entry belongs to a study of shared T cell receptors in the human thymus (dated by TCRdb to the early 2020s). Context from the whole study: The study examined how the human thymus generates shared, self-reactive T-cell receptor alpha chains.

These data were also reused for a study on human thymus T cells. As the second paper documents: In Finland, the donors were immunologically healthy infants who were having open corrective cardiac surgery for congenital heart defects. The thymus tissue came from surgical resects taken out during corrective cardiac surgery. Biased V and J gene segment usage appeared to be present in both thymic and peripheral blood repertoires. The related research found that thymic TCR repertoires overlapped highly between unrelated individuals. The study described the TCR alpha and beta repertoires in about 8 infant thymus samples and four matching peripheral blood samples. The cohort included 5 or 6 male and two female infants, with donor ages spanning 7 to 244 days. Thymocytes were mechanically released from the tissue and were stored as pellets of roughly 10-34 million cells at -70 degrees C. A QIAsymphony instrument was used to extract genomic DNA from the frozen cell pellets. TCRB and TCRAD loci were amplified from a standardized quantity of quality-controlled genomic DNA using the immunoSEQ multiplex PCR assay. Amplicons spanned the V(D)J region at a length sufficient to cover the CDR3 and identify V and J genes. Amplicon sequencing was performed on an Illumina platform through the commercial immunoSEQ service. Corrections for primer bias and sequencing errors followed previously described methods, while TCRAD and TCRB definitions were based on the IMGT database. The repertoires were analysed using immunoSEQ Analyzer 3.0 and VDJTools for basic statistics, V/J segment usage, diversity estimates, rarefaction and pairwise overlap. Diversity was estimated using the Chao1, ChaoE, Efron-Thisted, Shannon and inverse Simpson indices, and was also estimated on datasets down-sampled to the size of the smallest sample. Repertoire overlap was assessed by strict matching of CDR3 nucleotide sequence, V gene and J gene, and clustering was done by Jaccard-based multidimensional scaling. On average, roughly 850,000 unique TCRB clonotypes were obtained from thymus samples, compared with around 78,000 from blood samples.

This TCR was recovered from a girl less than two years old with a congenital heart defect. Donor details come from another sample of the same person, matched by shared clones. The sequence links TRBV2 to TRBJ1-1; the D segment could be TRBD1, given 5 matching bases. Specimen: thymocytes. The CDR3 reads CASSPTVFGREAFF. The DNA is TGTGCCAGCAGTCCGACAGTTTTTGGACGTGAAGCTTTCTTT.